This T cell receptor (beta chain) was sequenced during a study of Graves' ophthalmopathy and Graves' hyperthyroidism. Study observations and caveats: Among expanded thyroid clonotypes above 0.001 frequency, most also occurred in blood.

Turning to this clonotype: Its cognate antigen is unknown.

After removal of 6 bases from V and 10 bases from J, the junction contained 8 bases not matched to a gene. From germline, CDR1 is MGHDK and CDR2 SYGVNS. This CDR3 has 15 amino acids. RNA transcripts provided the template for amplifying TCR beta CDR3 regions. RT-PCR in the first round used HTBI primers; a second-round multiplex PCR followed. From the multiplex PCR reads, TCRdb called clonotypes with MiXCR, one entry per CDR3 protein. This table has around 1.1 million distinct CDR3 sequences, 36% appearing once. The receptor's source is an adult man with Graves' hyperthyroidism. The material sequenced was peripheral blood or thyroid tissue (not recorded which). V is TRBV25-1 and J is TRBJ1-6; TRBD1 matches at 11 bases. The DNA of the CDR3 is TGTGCCAGCAGACCTCGGGGACAGGGGGACTCACCCCTCCACTTT. Translation gives CASRPRGQGDSPLHF.